This T cell receptor beta chain was captured by sequencing in a study of blood T cells in healthy people across ages. Points from the study as a whole: A strong correlation between TCR beta diversity and naive T cell percentage was seen. Diversity estimated from one million T cells was considered an underestimate.

With respect to this clonotype: No antigen is known for it.

It was with a sample-barcoded 5' primer and a J-beta primer mix that a second PCR of about 7 to 12 cycles was run. Each TCR beta cDNA got a 12-nucleotide random molecular identifier. TCRdb re-called the 5' RACE reads with MiXCR, one entry per CDR3 protein. This table has roughly 1 million distinct CDR3 sequences, around 25% appearing once. Per germline, CDR1 SGHVS and CDR2 FNYEAQ. V lost 5 bases to trimming and J lost 3 bases; unmatched junction nucleotides: 6. The CDR3 runs 15 residues. This sample also belongs to another study, concerning T cells of mothers and their children. This second study notes: A second PCR was performed with the M1S primer. This primer added sample barcodes and 2-4 random nucleotides.

The chain couples TRBV7-6 to TRBJ2-2, with TRBD1 matching over 7 bases. The sequence came from a girl between 2 and 10 years old in good health. The sample consisted of blood. The CDR3 sequence is CASSARDRDTGELFF. The CDR3 bases are TGTGCCAGCAGCGCCCGAGACAGGGACACCGGGGAGCTGTTTTTT.